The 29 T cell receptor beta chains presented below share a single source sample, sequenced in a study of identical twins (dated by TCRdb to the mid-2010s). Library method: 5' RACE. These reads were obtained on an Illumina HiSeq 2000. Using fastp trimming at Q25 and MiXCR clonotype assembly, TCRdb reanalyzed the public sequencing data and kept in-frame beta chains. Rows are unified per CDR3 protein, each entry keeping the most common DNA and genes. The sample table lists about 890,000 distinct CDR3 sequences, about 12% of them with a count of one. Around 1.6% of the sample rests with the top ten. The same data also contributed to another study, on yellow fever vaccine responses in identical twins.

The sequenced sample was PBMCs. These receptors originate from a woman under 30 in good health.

As DNA, the CDR3 is TGTGCCATTAGTGCCGGGGAGGAGTCGGGGCCGCAGTATTTT. This gives the protein CAISAGEESGPQYF. The V and J genes are TRBV15 and TRBJ2-3, with TRBD2 as a possible D gene (6 bases). CDR3 length: 14 amino acids. V was trimmed by 10 bases and J by 10 bases, leaving 24 bases between them. In germline, CDR1 is LNHNV, CDR2 YYDKDF (reference sequence).

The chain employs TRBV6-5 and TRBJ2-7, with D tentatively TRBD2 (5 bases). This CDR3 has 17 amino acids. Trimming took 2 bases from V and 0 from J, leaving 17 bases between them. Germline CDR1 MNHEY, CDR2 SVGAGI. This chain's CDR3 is CASSYPPLAPSSYEQYF. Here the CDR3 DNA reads TGTGCCAGCAGTTACCCGCCCTTAGCGCCGAGCTCCTACGAGCAGTACTTC.

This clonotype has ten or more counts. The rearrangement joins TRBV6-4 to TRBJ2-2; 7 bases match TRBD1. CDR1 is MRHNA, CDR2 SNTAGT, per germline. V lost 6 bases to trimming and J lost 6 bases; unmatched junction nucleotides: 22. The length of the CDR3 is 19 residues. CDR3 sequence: CASRLNAPDGQVWAGELFF. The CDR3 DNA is TGTGCCAGCAGACTAAACGCTCCCGACGGACAGGTCTGGGCCGGGGAGCTGTTTTTT.

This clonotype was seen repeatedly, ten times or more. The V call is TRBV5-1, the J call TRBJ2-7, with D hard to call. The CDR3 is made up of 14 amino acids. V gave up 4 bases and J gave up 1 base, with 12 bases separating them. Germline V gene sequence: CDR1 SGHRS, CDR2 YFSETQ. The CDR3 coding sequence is TGCGCCAGCAGCACCATGGACGGTTCCTACGAGCAGTACTTC. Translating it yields CASSTMDGSYEQYF.

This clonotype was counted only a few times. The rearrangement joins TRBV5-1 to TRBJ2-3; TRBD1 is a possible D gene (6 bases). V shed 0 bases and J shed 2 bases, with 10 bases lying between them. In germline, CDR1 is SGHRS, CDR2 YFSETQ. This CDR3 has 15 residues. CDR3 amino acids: CASSLEGVDTDTQYF. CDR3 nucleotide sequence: TGCGCCAGCAGCTTGGAGGGGGTTGACACAGATACGCAGTATTTT.

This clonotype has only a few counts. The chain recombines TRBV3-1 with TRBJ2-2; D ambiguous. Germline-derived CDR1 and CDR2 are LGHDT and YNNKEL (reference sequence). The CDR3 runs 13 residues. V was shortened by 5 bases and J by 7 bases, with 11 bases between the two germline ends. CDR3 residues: CASSASPNGELFF. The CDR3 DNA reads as TGTGCCAGCAGCGCGTCTCCCAACGGGGAGCTGTTTTTT.

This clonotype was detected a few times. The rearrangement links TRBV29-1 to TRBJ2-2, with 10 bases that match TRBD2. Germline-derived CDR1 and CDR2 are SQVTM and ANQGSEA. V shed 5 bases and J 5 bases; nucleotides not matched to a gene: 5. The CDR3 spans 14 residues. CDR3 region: CSVRAGGQTGELFF. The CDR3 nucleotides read TGCAGCGTTCGAGCGGGGGGGCAAACCGGGGAGCTGTTTTTT.

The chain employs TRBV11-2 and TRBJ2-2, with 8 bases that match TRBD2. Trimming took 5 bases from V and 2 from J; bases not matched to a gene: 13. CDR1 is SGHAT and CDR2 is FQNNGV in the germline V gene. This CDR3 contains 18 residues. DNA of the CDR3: TGTGCCAGCAGCAAACACCAAGGGACTAGGGTTAACACCGGGGAGCTGTTTTTT. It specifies CASSKHQGTRVNTGELFF.

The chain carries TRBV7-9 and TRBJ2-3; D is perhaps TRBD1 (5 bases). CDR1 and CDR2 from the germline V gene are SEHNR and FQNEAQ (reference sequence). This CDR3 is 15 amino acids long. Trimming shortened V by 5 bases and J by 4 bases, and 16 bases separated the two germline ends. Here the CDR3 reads CASSPGGAAADTQYF. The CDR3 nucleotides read TGTGCCAGCAGCCCAGGTGGGGCTGCTGCAGATACGCAGTATTTT.

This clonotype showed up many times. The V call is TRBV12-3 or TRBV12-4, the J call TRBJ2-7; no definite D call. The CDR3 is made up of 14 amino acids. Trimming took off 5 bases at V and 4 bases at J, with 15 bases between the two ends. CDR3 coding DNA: TGTGCCAGCAGTCCCAAAGGTCTCGGGTACGAGCAGTACTTC. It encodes CASSPKGLGYEQYF.

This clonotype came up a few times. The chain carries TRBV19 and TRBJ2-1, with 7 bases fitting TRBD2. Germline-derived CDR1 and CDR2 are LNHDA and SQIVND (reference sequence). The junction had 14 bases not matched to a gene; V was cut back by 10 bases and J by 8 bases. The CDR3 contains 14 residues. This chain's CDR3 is CATSWGTKNHEQFF. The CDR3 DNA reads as TGTGCCACTTCTTGGGGGACTAAAAACCATGAGCAGTTCTTC.

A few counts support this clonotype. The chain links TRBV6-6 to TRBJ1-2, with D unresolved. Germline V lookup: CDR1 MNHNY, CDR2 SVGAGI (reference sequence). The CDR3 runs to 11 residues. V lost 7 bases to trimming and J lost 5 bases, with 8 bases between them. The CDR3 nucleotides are TGTGCCAGCACCGGGTTTTATGGCTACACCTTC. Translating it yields CASTGFYGYTF.

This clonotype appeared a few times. In nucleotides, the CDR3 is TGTGCCAGCAGTTACAAGGGGTACACTGAAGCTTTCTTT. Protein: CASSYKGYTEAFF. The chain uses TRBV6-6 and TRBJ1-1; maybe TRBD1 (5 bases). V lost 2 bases and J lost 3, with 7 bases in between. Per germline, CDR1 MNHNY and CDR2 SVGAGI (reference sequence). CDR3 length: 13 amino acids.

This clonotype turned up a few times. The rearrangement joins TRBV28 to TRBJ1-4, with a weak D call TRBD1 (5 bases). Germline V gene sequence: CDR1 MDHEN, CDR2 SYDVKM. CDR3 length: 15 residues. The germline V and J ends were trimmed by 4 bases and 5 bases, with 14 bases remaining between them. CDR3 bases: TGTGCCAGCAGTTCCTCGGGGGTCGTCAATGAAAAACTGTTTTTT. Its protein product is CASSSSGVVNEKLFF.

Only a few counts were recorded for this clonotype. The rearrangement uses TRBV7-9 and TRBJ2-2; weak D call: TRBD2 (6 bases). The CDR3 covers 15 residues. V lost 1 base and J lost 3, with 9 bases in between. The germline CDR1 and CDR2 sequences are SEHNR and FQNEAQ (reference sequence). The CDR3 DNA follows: TGTGCCAGCAGCTTAGGGGCGGGGCACACCGGGGAGCTGTTTTTT. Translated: CASSLGAGHTGELFF.

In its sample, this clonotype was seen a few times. The CDR3 sequence: CASSEPGKVRGEQFF. The DNA of the CDR3 is TGTGCCAGCAGTGAACCCGGAAAGGTCCGAGGTGAGCAGTTCTTC. The V gene is TRBV25-1, the J gene TRBJ2-1, with unresolved D. This CDR3 comprises 15 residues. CDR1 and CDR2 (germline): MGHDK, SYGVNS. The V and J ends lost 2 bases and 9 bases respectively, with 17 bases between them.

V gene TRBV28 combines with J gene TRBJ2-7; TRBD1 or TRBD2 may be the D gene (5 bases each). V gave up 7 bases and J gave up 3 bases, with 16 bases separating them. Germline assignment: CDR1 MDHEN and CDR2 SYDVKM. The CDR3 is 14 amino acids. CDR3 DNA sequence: TGTGCCAGCACCGCGCCGAGGGGTGTCTACGAGCAGTACTTC. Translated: CASTAPRGVYEQYF.

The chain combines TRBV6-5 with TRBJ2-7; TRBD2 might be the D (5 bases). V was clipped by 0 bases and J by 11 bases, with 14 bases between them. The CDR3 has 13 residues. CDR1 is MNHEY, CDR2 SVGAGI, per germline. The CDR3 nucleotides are TGTGCCAGCAGTTACTCGACCGGGGTCCGGGAGTACTTC. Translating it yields CASSYSTGVREYF.

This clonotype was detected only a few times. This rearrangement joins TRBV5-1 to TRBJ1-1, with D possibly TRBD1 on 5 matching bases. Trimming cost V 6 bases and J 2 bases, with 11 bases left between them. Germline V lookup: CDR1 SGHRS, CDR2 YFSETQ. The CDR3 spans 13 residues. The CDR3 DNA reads TGCGCCAGCACATCCAGGGTAAACACTGAAGCTTTCTTT. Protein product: CASTSRVNTEAFF.

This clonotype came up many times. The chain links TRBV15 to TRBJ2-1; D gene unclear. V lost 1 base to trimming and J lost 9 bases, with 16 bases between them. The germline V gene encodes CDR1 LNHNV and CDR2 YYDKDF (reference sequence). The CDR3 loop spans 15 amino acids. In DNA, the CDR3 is TGTGCCACCAGCAGAGTACAGATTAACTCTTGTGAGCAGTTCTTC. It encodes CATSRVQINSCEQFF.

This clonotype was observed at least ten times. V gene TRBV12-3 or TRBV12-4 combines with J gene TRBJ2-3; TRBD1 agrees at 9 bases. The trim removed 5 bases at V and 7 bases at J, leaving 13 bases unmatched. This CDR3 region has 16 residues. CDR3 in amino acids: CASSVAGTGIVNTQYF. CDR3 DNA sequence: TGTGCCAGCAGTGTGGCCGGGACAGGGATAGTAAATACGCAGTATTTT.

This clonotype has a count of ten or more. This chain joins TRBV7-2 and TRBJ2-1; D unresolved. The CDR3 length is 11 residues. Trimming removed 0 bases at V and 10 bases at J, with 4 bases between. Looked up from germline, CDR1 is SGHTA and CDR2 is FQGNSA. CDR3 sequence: CASSLALEQFF. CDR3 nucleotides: TGTGCCAGCAGCTTAGCGCTAGAGCAGTTCTTC.

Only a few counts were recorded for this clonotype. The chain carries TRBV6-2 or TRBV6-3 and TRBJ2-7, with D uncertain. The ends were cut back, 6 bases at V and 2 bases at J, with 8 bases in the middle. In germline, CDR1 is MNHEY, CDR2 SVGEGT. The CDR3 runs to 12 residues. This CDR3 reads CASRDVAYEQYV. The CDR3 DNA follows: TGTGCCAGCAGAGACGTGGCCTACGAGCAGTACGTC.

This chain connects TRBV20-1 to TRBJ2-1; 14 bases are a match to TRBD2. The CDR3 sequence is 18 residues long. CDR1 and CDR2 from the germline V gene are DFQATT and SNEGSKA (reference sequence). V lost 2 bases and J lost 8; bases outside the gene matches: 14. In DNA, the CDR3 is TGCAGTGCTAGACCAGGGACTAGCGGGGGACAGCGGGGGGATGAGCAGTTCTTC. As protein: CSARPGTSGGQRGDEQFF.

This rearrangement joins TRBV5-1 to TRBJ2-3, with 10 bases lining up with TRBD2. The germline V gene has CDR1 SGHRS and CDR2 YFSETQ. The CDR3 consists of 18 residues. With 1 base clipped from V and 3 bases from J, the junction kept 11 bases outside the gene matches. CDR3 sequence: CASSLTSSGSALTDTQYF. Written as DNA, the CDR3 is TGCGCCAGCAGCTTGACGTCTAGCGGGAGTGCCCTGACAGATACGCAGTATTTT.

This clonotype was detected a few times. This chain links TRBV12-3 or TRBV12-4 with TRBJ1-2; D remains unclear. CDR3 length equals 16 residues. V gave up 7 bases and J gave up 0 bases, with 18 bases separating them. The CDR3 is CASTTPIGSSNYGYTF. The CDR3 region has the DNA TGTGCCAGCACCACCCCCATCGGGTCTTCTAACTATGGCTACACCTTC.

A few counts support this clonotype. The CDR3 here is CASSQVLTSQGGKNIQYF. In nucleotides, the CDR3 is TGTGCCAGCAGCCAAGTCTTGACTAGCCAGGGTGGCAAAAACATTCAGTACTTC. The J gene is TRBJ2-4, the V gene TRBV3-1; 7 positions match TRBD2. The CDR3 covers 18 residues. Trimming at V came to 1 base and at J to 3 bases, leaving 12 bases not matched to a gene. Germline CDR1 is LGHDT and CDR2 is YNNKEL (reference sequence).

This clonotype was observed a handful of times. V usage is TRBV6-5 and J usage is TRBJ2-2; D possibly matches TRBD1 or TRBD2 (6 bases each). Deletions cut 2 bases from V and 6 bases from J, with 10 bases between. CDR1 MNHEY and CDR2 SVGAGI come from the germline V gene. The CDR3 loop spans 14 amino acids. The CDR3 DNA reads TGTGCCAGCAGTTACGTAAGGGGGGCCGGGGAGCTGTTTTTT. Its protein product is CASSYVRGAGELFF.

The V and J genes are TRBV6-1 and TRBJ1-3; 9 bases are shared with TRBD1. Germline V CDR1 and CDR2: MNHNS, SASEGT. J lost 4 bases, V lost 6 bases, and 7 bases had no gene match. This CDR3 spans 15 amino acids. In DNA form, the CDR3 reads TGTGCCAGCAGCCCACCGGGACAGGGAGGAAACACCATATATTTT. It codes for CASSPPGQGGNTIYF.